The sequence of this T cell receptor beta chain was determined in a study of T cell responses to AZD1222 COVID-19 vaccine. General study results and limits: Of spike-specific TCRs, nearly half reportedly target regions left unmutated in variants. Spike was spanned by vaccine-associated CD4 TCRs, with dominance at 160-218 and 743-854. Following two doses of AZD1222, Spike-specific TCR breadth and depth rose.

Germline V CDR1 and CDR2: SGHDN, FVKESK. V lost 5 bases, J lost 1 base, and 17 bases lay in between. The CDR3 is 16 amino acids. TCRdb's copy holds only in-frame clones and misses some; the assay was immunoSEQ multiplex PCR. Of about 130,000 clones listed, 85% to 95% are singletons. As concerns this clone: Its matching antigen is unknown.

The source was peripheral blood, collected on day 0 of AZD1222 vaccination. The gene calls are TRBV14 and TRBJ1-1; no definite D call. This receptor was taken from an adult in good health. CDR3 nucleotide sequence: TGTGCCAGCAGCGCGAGTTGGTGGAGTGGGAACACTGAAGCTTTCTTT. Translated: CASSASWWSGNTEAFF.